This T cell receptor (beta chain) was identified during a study of T cells in narcolepsy. Study summary: Donors had narcolepsy type 1 or type 2, or were healthy controls. Broader study findings: Same-patient CSF and blood CD4+ T cell clonotypes included HCRT-specific and TRIB2-specific autoreactive ones. Autoreactive clonotypes reportedly recurred in blood of same and different patients, not controls. Some memory CD4+ repertoires had no autoreactive clone sequences.

The data were produced by immunoSEQ multiplex PCR, yet TCRdb's version contains in-frame clones alone and is incomplete. The sample holds 30,000 to 35,000 clones, 80% to 85% seen once. CDR3 size: 16 residues. V lost 1 base, J lost 2 bases, and 14 bases lay in between. Germline V gene data show CDR1 as SGHVS and CDR2 as FQNEAQ. As concerns this clone: Its matching antigen is unknown.

This receptor was taken from a human donor with narcolepsy. Sequenced: CD45RA- memory CD4+ T cells from PBMCs. This chain uses TRBV7-8 with TRBJ2-5; D assignment may be TRBD1 or TRBD2 (5 bases each). The CDR3 protein is CASSLGGGIGQETQYF. CDR3 DNA: TGTGCCAGCAGCTTAGGTGGGGGAATCGGTCAAGAGACCCAGTACTTC.